These T cell receptor beta chains were read from a single sample in a study of blood T cell repertoires in COVID-19. TCRdb's table, derived via immunoSEQ multiplex PCR, lists solely in-frame clones and lacks some. Here the sample spans 110,000 to 150,000 clones, roughly three quarters being singletons. The sequenced sample was peripheral blood. All receptors derive from a woman aged 55-75 years with acute or convalescent COVID-19. Each CDR3 is given with its conserved first and last residue. D genes are given only for firm matches. Where a row states a size, it is once, few, many or the class of an expanded clone; other rows omit it.

V: TRBV27; size: .; length: 13; D: .; J: TRBJ2-3; CDR3: CASSLTLAATQYF; DNA: TGTGCCAGCAGTTTAACGCTAGCAGCTACGCAGTATTTT
V: TRBV7-8; size: .; length: 14; D: .; J: TRBJ1-2; CDR3: CASSPPTDPYGYTF; DNA: TGTGCCAGCAGTCCCCCAACAGACCCCTATGGCTACACCTTC
V: TRBV7-3; size: .; length: 16; D: TRBD2; J: TRBJ2-1; CDR3: CASSSLAGGAYNEQFF; DNA: TGTGCCAGCAGCTCTTTGGCGGGAGGGGCCTACAATGAGCAGTTCTTC
V: TRBV7-7; size: .; length: 15; D: .; J: TRBJ2-2; CDR3: CASSLGATNTGELFF; DNA: TGTGCTAGCAGCTTAGGGGCTACGAACACCGGGGAGCTGTTTTTT
V: TRBV7-9; size: few; length: 14; D: TRBD1; J: TRBJ2-7; CDR3: CASSSRQGTYEQYF; DNA: TGTGCCAGCAGCTCCCGACAGGGTACCTACGAGCAGTACTTC
V: TRBV28; size: once; length: 16; D: TRBD1; J: TRBJ2-3; CDR3: CASTLQGQGVKDTQYF; DNA: TGTGCCAGCACCCTTCAAGGACAGGGAGTTAAAGATACGCAGTATTTT
V: TRBV30; size: .; length: 17; D: .; J: TRBJ2-2; CDR3: CAWSYRMGLQNTGELFF; DNA: TGTGCCTGGAGTTACCGAATGGGGCTACAGAACACCGGGGAGCTGTTTTTT
V: TRBV7-2; size: .; length: 15; D: TRBD2; J: TRBJ2-3; CDR3: CASSLYLAGADTQYF; DNA: TGTGCCAGCAGCTTATACCTAGCGGGAGCAGATACGCAGTATTTT
V: TRBV15; size: .; length: 16; D: .; J: TRBJ2-7; CDR3: CATSSLGTPNPPGQYF; DNA: TGTGCCACCAGCTCCCTCGGGACACCAAACCCACCGGGGCAGTACTTC
V: TRBV6-1; size: once; length: 14; D: .; J: TRBJ2-7; CDR3: CASSDRALSYEQYF; DNA: TGTGCCAGCAGTGACAGGGCCCTTTCCTACGAGCAGTACTTC
V: TRBV3-1/TRBV3-2; size: once; length: 14; D: TRBD1; J: TRBJ1-6; CDR3: CASKGTGINSPLHF; DNA: TGTGCCAGCAAGGGGACAGGGATCAATTCACCCCTCCACTTT
V: TRBV7-9; size: .; length: 16; D: TRBD2; J: TRBJ2-1; CDR3: CASTPLAGVAYNEQFF; DNA: TGTGCCAGCACCCCGCTAGCGGGAGTAGCCTACAATGAGCAGTTCTTC
V: TRBV11-3; size: .; length: 14; D: TRBD2; J: TRBJ2-3; CDR3: CASSPGLATDTQYF; DNA: TGTGCCAGCAGCCCCGGACTAGCCACAGATACGCAGTATTTT
V: TRBV5-1; size: .; length: 17; D: TRBD2; J: TRBJ2-5; CDR3: CASSFTGRAEQGETQYF; DNA: TGCGCCAGCAGCTTTACCGGGAGGGCCGAACAAGGAGAGACCCAGTACTTC
V: TRBV10-3; size: .; length: 22; D: TRBD1; J: TRBJ2-1; CDR3: CAISESGTPGQQSLLGYNEQFF; DNA: TGTGCCATCAGTGAGTCGGGGACCCCGGGACAGCAAAGTTTACTAGGGTACAATGAGCAGTTCTTC
V: TRBV24-1; size: .; length: 14; D: .; J: TRBJ2-5; CDR3: CATSDPGFGETQYF; DNA: TGTGCCACCAGTGATCCAGGGTTTGGGGAGACCCAGTACTTC
V: TRBV15; size: .; length: 16; D: TRBD2; J: TRBJ2-1; CDR3: CATSRDLLAGANEQFF; DNA: TGTGCCACCAGCAGAGATCTGCTAGCGGGAGCCAATGAGCAGTTCTTC
V: TRBV7-6; size: .; length: 17; D: .; J: TRBJ1-1; CDR3: CASSSQLRTTIVTEAFF; DNA: TGTGCCAGCAGCTCCCAGCTGCGCACGACTATCGTTACTGAAGCTTTCTTT
V: TRBV6-5; size: .; length: 13; D: .; J: TRBJ1-1; CDR3: CASSLFRHVEAFF; DNA: TGTGCCAGCAGCTTGTTCCGACACGTTGAAGCTTTCTTT
V: TRBV30; size: .; length: 16; D: TRBD1; J: TRBJ1-2; CDR3: CAWSPWGQGAGYGYTF; DNA: TGTGCCTGGAGCCCCTGGGGACAGGGGGCCGGGTATGGCTACACCTTC
V: TRBV6-5; size: once; length: 12; D: TRBD1; J: TRBJ1-2; CDR3: CASGTGGYGYTF; DNA: TGTGCCAGCGGCACAGGGGGCTATGGCTACACCTTC
V: TRBV7-9; size: .; length: 14; D: .; J: TRBJ2-7; CDR3: CASSSREVPYEQYF; DNA: TGTGCCAGCAGCTCCCGAGAAGTACCCTACGAGCAGTACTTC
V: TRBV11-2; size: .; length: 17; D: .; J: TRBJ1-4; CDR3: CASSSSGRPTQGEKLFF; DNA: TGTGCCAGCAGCTCAAGCGGAAGGCCCACACAAGGGGAAAAACTGTTTTTT
V: TRBV18; size: .; length: 15; D: TRBD1; J: TRBJ1-1; CDR3: CASSPRGQGLEEAFF; DNA: TGTGCCAGCTCACCGAGGGGACAGGGTTTAGAGGAAGCTTTCTTT
V: TRBV5-1; size: .; length: 15; D: TRBD2; J: TRBJ2-7; CDR3: CASSLASGTYYEQYF; DNA: TGCGCCAGCAGCTTGGCGAGCGGGACTTACTACGAGCAGTACTTC
V: TRBV5-1; size: .; length: 15; D: .; J: TRBJ1-6; CDR3: CASSLAYRELSPLHF; DNA: TGCGCCAGCAGCTTGGCCTACAGGGAGCTCTCACCCCTCCACTTT
V: TRBV5-6; size: .; length: 14; D: TRBD1; J: TRBJ2-7; CDR3: CASSPGQFTYEQYF; DNA: TGTGCCAGCAGCCCGGGACAGTTTACCTACGAGCAGTACTTC
V: TRBV28; size: few; length: 15; D: .; J: TRBJ2-4; CDR3: CASSLLRAAKNIQYF; DNA: TGTGCCAGCAGTTTATTGCGGGCTGCCAAAAACATTCAGTACTTC
V: TRBV19; size: few; length: 15; D: TRBD1; J: TRBJ1-4; CDR3: CASSIGTGYNEKLFF; DNA: TGTGCCAGTAGTATCGGGACAGGGTATAATGAAAAACTGTTTTTT
V: TRBV6-1; size: .; length: 16; D: TRBD1; J: TRBJ1-5; CDR3: CASSAGGQVGIQPQHF; DNA: TGTGCCAGCAGTGCCGGGGGACAGGTAGGGATACAGCCCCAGCATTTT
V: TRBV3-1/TRBV3-2; size: .; length: 15; D: .; J: TRBJ2-1; CDR3: CASSQGQTTYNEQFF; DNA: TGTGCCAGCAGCCAAGGGCAAACCACGTACAATGAGCAGTTCTTC
V: TRBV5-1; size: .; length: 16; D: TRBD1; J: TRBJ2-5; CDR3: CASSSPPGQGAETQYF; DNA: TGCGCCAGCAGCTCCCCGCCGGGACAGGGGGCAGAGACCCAGTACTTC
V: TRBV7-3; size: few; length: 15; D: TRBD2; J: TRBJ2-1; CDR3: CASSLAGGSIDEQFF; DNA: TGTGCCAGCAGCTTAGCGGGGGGGTCCATTGATGAGCAGTTCTTC
V: TRBV6-1; size: .; length: 14; D: TRBD1; J: TRBJ2-3; CDR3: CASSPTGGPDTQYF; DNA: TGTGCCAGCAGTCCCACAGGGGGCCCAGATACGCAGTATTTT